This T cell receptor (beta chain) was identified in a study of Graves' ophthalmopathy and Graves' hyperthyroidism (dated by TCRdb to the late 2010s). About the full investigation: Peripheral blood samples were taken at the time of initial diagnosis, before any treatment was given. The study used signatures of the TCR beta repertoire to tell Graves' ophthalmopathy apart from Graves' hyperthyroidism and to predict which patients would progress to ophthalmopathy. In total, 135 blood samples were TCR-sequenced: some 43 ophthalmopathy, under 85 hyperthyroidism and approximately 17 hyperthyroidism-to-ophthalmopathy patients. To explore V-J signatures distinguishing ophthalmopathy from hyperthyroidism, a discovery set of more than 95 patients (roughly 45 ophthalmopathy, about 57 stable hyperthyroidism) was enrolled. For independent validation, a separate cohort was made up of roughly 19 hyperthyroidism patients plus 17 patients who later progressed from hyperthyroidism to ophthalmopathy. In roughly 6 hyperthyroidism patients, the T-cell repertoire of thyroid tissue was compared with the T-cell repertoire of blood. Following sample collection, hyperthyroidism patients were given methimazole at a starting dose of 30 mg daily, and ophthalmopathy patients were given high-dose intravenous methylprednisolone. The roughly 90 discovery patients were divided at random into training and test sets in a 7:3 ratio. The investigation overall reported the following: In validation, the model predicted ophthalmopathy progression with more than 55% sensitivity and roughly 72% specificity; roughly eleven predicted patients were CT-confirmed with GO in a median of about 7.1 months. No statistical method was used to set the sample size in advance, and the investigators knew which group each participant was assigned to. In cross-validation, the 13-signature model distinguished ophthalmopathy from stable hyperthyroidism with less than 90% sensitivity and around 84% specificity, while in the test set the corresponding values were about 79% and 69%. Most expanded thyroid clonotypes with frequency above 0.001 were also detected in blood, suggesting blood repertoires may reflect the thyroid immune response.

For repertoire sequencing, the TCR beta CDR3 regions were amplified from RNA transcripts. The first round was an RT-PCR using HTBI primers with the Qiagen OneStep RT-PCR kit, and this first round was followed by a second-round multiplex PCR, then size selection and purification. Libraries were sequenced on an Illumina HiSeq2000 using paired-end 100 bp reads. Processing in the source paper ran as follows. SOAPnuke was used to process the reads, removing any read that contained adapters or uncalled bases, had a mean Phred below 15, or lacked an exact match to the constant primer or identifier. COPE v1.2.5 was used to merge high-quality paired reads. Each unique nucleotide sequence was defined as a clonotype, and clonotypes were aligned to IMGT TRB V, D and J references with MiTCR v1.1. The analysis was limited to V-J combinations with a frequency above 0.0001, which together covered approximately 99% of repertoires. For each V-J combination, a TCR clonal expansion and chaos score was defined as the ratio of F50 clonal expansion to chaos observed in the TCRdist matrix. Welch's t-statistics and random forest were used to reduce the features to 10 to 15 V-J combinations, which were then used as input to a naive Bayes classifier. The similarity between thyroid and blood repertoires was quantified using the Morisita-Horn index. TCRdb reprocessed the public reads (quality trimming at Q25 with fastp, clone calling with MiXCR) and kept in-frame beta chains. Rows matching on CDR3 protein sequence are summarized as one entry with the most common DNA and genes. The V and J calls and clone size are TCRdb's, not the authors'. The sample data list hundreds of thousands of distinct CDR3 sequences, and 20% to 25% of these were observed just once. The ten largest account for under 3% of the sample.

This clonotype was seen at least ten times. Its specific antigen is unknown. At one boundary the junction diverges from the germline segment, which might be a read error. A patient counted as having stable hyperthyroidism if there was no progression to ophthalmopathy within 18 months of follow-up. Hyperthyroidism patients were newly diagnosed, with disease duration under 2 months, and aged 18 to 65 years. Patients with other autoimmune diseases, uncontrolled infections, pregnancy or lactation were excluded. Diagnosis relied on clinical symptoms, serum thyroxine, TRAb, thyroid ultrasound and orbital computed tomography. Ficoll-Paque density gradient centrifugation was used to isolate PBMCs from approximately 10 ml of fresh peripheral blood. Trizol reagent was used to extract the total RNA, and its quality was then checked on an Agilent 2100 Bioanalyzer. From its cysteine to its phenylalanine, the CDR3 spans 14 amino acids. Just the 42-base CDR3 DNA is kept, in frame starting at base 1. Reading the germline V gene gives CDR1 SGHVS and CDR2 FQNEAQ.

The sequencing sample was made of peripheral blood. This receptor was obtained from a woman aged 18-29 years with stable Graves' hyperthyroidism. Donor details come from another sample of the same person, matched by shared clones. Recombination linked TRBV7-8 to TRBJ2-4; the D gene lacks a confident call. For the CDR3, the sequence is CASSLGRLPGIKYF. The sequenced DNA: TGTGCCAGCAGCTTAGGAAGGCTCCCGGGCATTAAGTACTTC.